This T cell receptor beta chain was found in a study of blood T cell repertoires in COVID-19. The protocol was immunoSEQ multiplex PCR, while the TCRdb copy is restricted to in-frame clones and leaves out a portion. The sample records a few hundred thousand clones, 70% to 90% being singletons. This CDR3 has 13 amino acids. The V gene's germline CDR1 is LNHNV and CDR2 YYDKDF (reference sequence). Trimming stripped 9 bases from V and 1 base from J, with 12 bases between. This chain connects TRBV15 to TRBJ1-2; no definite D call. Specimen: peripheral blood. The sequence derives from a woman in her 70s with active or convalescent COVID-19. The CDR3, as DNA: TGTGCCACAGAGGCTGGTGGTAACTATGGCTACACCTTC. Encoded protein: CATEAGGNYGYTF.